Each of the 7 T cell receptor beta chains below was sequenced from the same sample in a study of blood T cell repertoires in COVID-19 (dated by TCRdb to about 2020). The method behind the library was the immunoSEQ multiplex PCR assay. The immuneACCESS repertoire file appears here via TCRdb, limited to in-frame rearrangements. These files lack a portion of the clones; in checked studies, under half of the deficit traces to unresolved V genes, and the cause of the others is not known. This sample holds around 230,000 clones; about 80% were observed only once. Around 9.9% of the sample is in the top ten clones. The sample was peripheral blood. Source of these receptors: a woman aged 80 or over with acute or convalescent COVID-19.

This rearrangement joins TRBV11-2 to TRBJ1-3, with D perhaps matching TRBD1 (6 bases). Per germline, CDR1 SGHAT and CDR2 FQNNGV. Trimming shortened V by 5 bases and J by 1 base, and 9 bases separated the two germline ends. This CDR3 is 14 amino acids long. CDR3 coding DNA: TGTGCCAGCAGCCGAAGGGGGTCTGGAAACACCATATATTTT. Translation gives CASSRRGSGNTIYF.

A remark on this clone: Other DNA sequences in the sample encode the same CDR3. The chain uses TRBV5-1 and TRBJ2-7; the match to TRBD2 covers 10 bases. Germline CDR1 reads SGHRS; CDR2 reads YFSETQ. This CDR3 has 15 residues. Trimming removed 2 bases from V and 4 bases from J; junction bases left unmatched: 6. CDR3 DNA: TGCGCCAGCAGCTTAGTAGCGGGGGGAGAATACGAGCAGTACTTC. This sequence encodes CASSLVAGGEYEQYF.

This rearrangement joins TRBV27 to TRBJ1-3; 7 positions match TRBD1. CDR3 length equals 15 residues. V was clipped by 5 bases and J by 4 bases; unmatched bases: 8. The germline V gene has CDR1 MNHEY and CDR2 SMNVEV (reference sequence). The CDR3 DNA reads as TGTGCCAGCAGTCGAACAGGGGTACCCGGAAACACCATATATTTT. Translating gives CASSRTGVPGNTIYF.

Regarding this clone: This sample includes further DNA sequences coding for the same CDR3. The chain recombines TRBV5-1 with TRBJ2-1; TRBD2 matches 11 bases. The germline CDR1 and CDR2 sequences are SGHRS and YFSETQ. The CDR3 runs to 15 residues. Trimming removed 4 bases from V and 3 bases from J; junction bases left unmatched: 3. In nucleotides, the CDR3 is TGCGCCAGCAGCCTAACTAGCGGGGGCTACAATGAGCAGTTCTTC. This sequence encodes CASSLTSGGYNEQFF.

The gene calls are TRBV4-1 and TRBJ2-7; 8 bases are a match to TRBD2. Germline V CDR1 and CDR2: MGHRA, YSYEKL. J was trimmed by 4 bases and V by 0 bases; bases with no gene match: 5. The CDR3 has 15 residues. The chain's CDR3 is CASSQEQGLEYEQYF. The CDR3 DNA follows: TGCGCCAGCAGCCAAGAGCAGGGACTAGAATACGAGCAGTACTTC.

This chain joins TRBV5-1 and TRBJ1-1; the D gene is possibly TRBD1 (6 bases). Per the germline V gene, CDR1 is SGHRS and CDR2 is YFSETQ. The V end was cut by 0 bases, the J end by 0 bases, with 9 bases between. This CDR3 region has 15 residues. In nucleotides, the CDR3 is TGCGCCAGCAGCTTGGCCCAGGGGCTGAACACTGAAGCTTTCTTT. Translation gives CASSLAQGLNTEAFF.

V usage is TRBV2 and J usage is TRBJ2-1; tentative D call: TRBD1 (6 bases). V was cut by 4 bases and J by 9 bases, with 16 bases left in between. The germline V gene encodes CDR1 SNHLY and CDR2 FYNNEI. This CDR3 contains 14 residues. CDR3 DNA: TGTGCCAGCAGTGTAATAGGGGGTACGGGTGAGCAGTTCTTC. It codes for CASSVIGGTGEQFF.